The next 11 T cell receptor beta chains were all read from a single sample in a study of molecular identifiers for immune sequencing clone quantification. MiXCR, applied by TCRdb to the PCR reads, yields one record per CDR3 protein. The sample has 550,000 to 750,000 distinct CDR3 sequences; 20% are singletons. Input material: naive CD8+ T cells from blood, with Jurkat cell RNA spiked in. As to subset: FACS-sorted CD8+CD4-CCR7+CD45RA+ naive T cells. Source of these receptors: a human donor in good health. Some libraries in this study had Jurkat cell RNA spiked in.

This clonotype was detected a few times. The rearrangement links TRBV19 to TRBJ1-6; TRBD1 agrees at 8 bases. V lost 5 bases and J lost 6; bases outside the gene matches: 6. The CDR3 covers 15 residues. CDR1 and CDR2 from the germline V gene are LNHDA and SQIVND (reference sequence). CDR3 sequence reads: CASSVGDRGNSPLHF. CDR3 DNA: TGTGCCAGTAGTGTGGGAGACAGGGGTAATTCACCCCTCCACTTT.

This clonotype has only a few counts. Sequence at one end of the junction differs from germline and may be a read error. The chain uses TRBV3-1 and TRBJ1-4; unclear D gene. CDR1 is LGHDT, CDR2 YNNKEL, per germline (reference sequence). CDR3 length equals 15 residues. CDR3 nucleotides: TGTGCCAGCAGCTACCGCGCAGACACTAATGAAAAACTGTTGTTC. It specifies CASSYRADTNEKLLF.

This clonotype was recorded a few times. The rearrangement links TRBV20-1 to TRBJ2-7; possible D gene TRBD1, 6 bases. The germline V gene encodes CDR1 DFQATT and CDR2 SNEGSKA (reference sequence). The germline V and J ends were trimmed by 5 bases and 5 bases, with 19 bases remaining between them. There are 14 residues in the CDR3. The CDR3 spells CSAQPGQRTDEQYF. CDR3 in DNA: TGCAGTGCTCAACCGGGACAACGTACAGACGAGCAGTACTTC.

There are many counts of this clonotype. The rearrangement links TRBV24-1 to TRBJ2-1; D unclear. Trimming left V 3 bases short and J 0 bases short, with 17 bases between. Germline V lookup: CDR1 KGHDR, CDR2 SFDVKD. This CDR3 has 18 residues. In nucleotides, the CDR3 is TGTGCCACCAGTGATCCCTCAAGTCCCAGCCGCTCCTACAATGAGCAGTTCTTC. This sequence encodes CATSDPSSPSRSYNEQFF.

This clonotype was picked up a small number of times. A single base separates this from a much larger clone, so it may be a read error. In this CDR3 the conserved last residue, phenylalanine or tryptophan, is missing, so a read error is likely. This rearrangement joins TRBV14 to TRBJ2-5; a possible D gene is TRBD1 (6 bases). CDR1 SGHDN and CDR2 FVKESK come from the germline V gene. V was trimmed by 4 bases and J by 1 base, leaving 19 bases between them. This CDR3 has 17 amino acids. CDR3: CASSLSGTLKSQETQYL. The CDR3 nucleotides read TGTGCCAGCAGCCTATCCGGGACACTGAAATCCCAAGAGACCCAGTACCTC.

This clonotype was seen many times. Here the CDR3 reads CASSIGTGLNTEAFF. Written as DNA, the CDR3 is TGTGCCAGCTCAATAGGGACAGGGTTGAACACTGAAGCTTTCTTT. This chain connects TRBV18 to TRBJ1-1; TRBD1 matches 9 bases. Trimming at V came to 5 bases and at J to 0 bases, leaving 4 bases not matched to a gene. Germline CDR1 and CDR2: KGHSH and LQKENI. This CDR3 spans 15 amino acids.

In the case of this clonotype: A single base separates this from a much larger clone, so it may be a read error. This chain links TRBV6-5 with TRBJ2-1; 8 nucleotides align to TRBD1. Unmatched junction bases numbered 16, after V lost 6 bases and J lost 9 bases. The CDR3 has 16 amino acids. Germline CDR1 reads MNHEY; CDR2 reads SVGAGI. The CDR3 is CASRPRGRGSPSEQFF. CDR3 bases: TGTGCCAGCAGGCCCAGGGGGCGCGGGTCGCCGAGTGAGCAGTTCTTC.

About this clonotype itself: A single base separates this from a much larger clone, so it may be a read error. The chain couples TRBV11-2 to TRBJ1-5; 8 bases line up with TRBD1. The CDR3 covers 16 residues. Germline V gene sequence: CDR1 SGHAT, CDR2 FQNNGV. The CDR3 loop reads CSSSLQGDYSNQPQHF. The CDR3 bases are TGTTCCAGCAGCTTACAGGGGGACTATAGCAATCAGCCCCAGCATTTT.

The table lists this clonotype with many counts. V is TRBV4-3 and J is TRBJ1-5; D is undetermined. This CDR3 contains 14 residues. The ends were cut back, 4 bases at V and 9 bases at J, with 16 bases in the middle. The germline V gene encodes CDR1 LGHNA and CDR2 YSLEER. CDR3 bases: TGCGCCAGCAGCCCTTCTAAAGGGATTCGGCCCCAGCATTTT. Amino acids: CASSPSKGIRPQHF.

In the case of this clonotype: A much more abundant neighbour one base away suggests this may be a read error. The CDR3 region is CASSYSATGGETQYF. The CDR3 nucleotides are TGTGCCAGCAGTTACTCGGCAACAGGCGGTGAGACCCAGTACTTC. The chain uses TRBV6-5 and TRBJ2-5, with D tentatively TRBD1 (5 bases). This CDR3 spans 15 amino acids. Germline CDR1 and CDR2: MNHEY and SVGAGI. V lost 0 bases and J lost 5, with 13 bases in between.

The CDR3, as DNA: TGTGCCTGGAACAGGGGTGACTACAATGAGCAGTTCTTC. Amino acids: CAWNRGDYNEQFF. The gene calls are TRBV30 and TRBJ2-1; 7 nucleotides line up with TRBD1. The CDR3 length is 13 residues. With 4 bases clipped from V and 3 bases from J, the junction kept 3 bases outside the gene matches. Per the germline V gene, CDR1 is GTSNPN and CDR2 is SVGIG (reference sequence).